The 10 T cell receptor beta chains below all came from one sample that was sequenced in a study of blood T cell repertoires in COVID-19 (dated by TCRdb to the early 2020s). Libraries were built with the immunoSEQ multiplex PCR assay. Entries here come from immuneACCESS through TCRdb and include only in-frame sequences with V and J called. Some clones fail to appear in such tables; in the studies checked, an unresolved V gene covers under half of the shortfall, and the cause of the remainder is unknown. The sample table shows almost 300,000 clones, and around nine tenths are seen once. The ten largest clonotypes hold 11% of the sample. The sample was peripheral blood. All receptors come from a woman aged 25 to 45 with COVID-19, enrolled during active disease.

This clone was recorded at least ten times. The chain employs TRBV2 and TRBJ2-3, with D maybe TRBD1 (5 bases). This CDR3 has 15 residues. Germline CDR1 is SNHLY and CDR2 is FYNNEI. Trimming stripped 4 bases from V and 2 bases from J, with 13 bases between. CDR3: CASSGGLEDTDTQYF. CDR3 nucleotide sequence: TGTGCCAGCAGTGGGGGCCTCGAGGACACAGATACGCAGTATTTT. The full variable domain, in which reference TRBV2 and TRBJ2-3 provide the parts outside the CDR3, is EPEVTQTPSHQVTQMGQEVILRCVPISNHLYFYWYRQILGQKVEFLVSFYNNEISEKSEIFDDQFSVERPDGSNFTLKIRSTKLEDSAMYFCASSGGLEDTDTQYFGPGTRLTVL.

This clone is a singleton in its sample. This sequence joins TRBV2 and TRBJ1-2; no reliable D call. The CDR3 contains 11 residues. With 4 bases removed from V and 4 bases from J, the gap between germline ends came to 4 bases. Germline lookup yields CDR1 SNHLY and CDR2 FYNNEI. The CDR3 is CASSARYGYTF. Here the CDR3 DNA reads TGTGCCAGCAGTGCCCGCTATGGCTACACCTTC.

The chain uses TRBV27 and TRBJ2-7; 9 nucleotides line up with TRBD2. V dropped 3 bases and J dropped 5; count of bases not matched to a gene: 5. The length of the CDR3 is 14 residues. Germline CDR1 is MNHEY and CDR2 is SMNVEV (reference sequence). The CDR3 coding sequence is TGTGCCAGCAGTTTCAGCGGGGGGTCCCACGAGCAGTACTTC. Protein product: CASSFSGGSHEQYF.

This chain uses TRBV5-1 with TRBJ1-5, with TRBD1 matching 10 bases. Germline V lookup: CDR1 SGHRS, CDR2 YFSETQ. Trimming cost V 3 bases and J 4 bases; bases outside gene matches: 7. The CDR3 totals 16 residues. CDR3 coding DNA: TGCGCCAGCAGCTGGACAGGGGGTGAGGAAAATCAGCCCCAGCATTTT. As protein: CASSWTGGEENQPQHF.

The rearrangement uses TRBV12-2 and TRBJ2-1; the DNA was not used to check the table's D call, TRBD2. TRBV12-2 is flagged as a pseudogene. The CDR3 is made up of 17 amino acids. The CDR3 DNA follows: TGTGCAAGTCGCTTAGCGCTTGCCCAGCGGGGGGCACGGGAGCAGTTCTTC. Protein product: CASRLALAQRGAREQFF.

The chain employs TRBV23-1 and TRBJ2-2; the match to TRBD1 covers 10 bases. TRBV23-1 is flagged as an ORF with uncertain function. V gave up 4 bases and J gave up 0 bases; unmatched junction bases: 17. The CDR3 is 21 residues long. CDR3 in amino acids: CASSLPGTGVWGRSNTGELFF. In DNA, the CDR3 is TGCGCCAGCAGTCTACCCGGGACAGGGGTGTGGGGTCGCTCGAACACCGGGGAGCTGTTTTTT.

This chain links TRBV27 with TRBJ1-6; TRBD1 is a possible D gene (6 bases). V was cut by 7 bases and J by 9 bases, with 16 bases left in between. The CDR3 runs to 14 residues. CDR1 and CDR2 (germline): MNHEY, SMNVEV (reference sequence). CDR3 in amino acids: CASTPYREGSPLHF. The CDR3, as DNA: TGTGCCAGCACCCCATACAGGGAGGGTTCACCCCTCCACTTT.

V usage is TRBV4-1 and J usage is TRBJ2-7; 8 bases align to TRBD1. The germline V gene encodes CDR1 MGHRA and CDR2 YSYEKL. V trimming: 5 bases; J trimming: 6 bases; junction bases outside the gene matches: 15. The CDR3 contains 16 residues. CDR3 nucleotides: TGCGCCAGCAGCTCGACGCTCGGACAGGGAGTCGGCGAGCAGTACTTC. This codes for CASSSTLGQGVGEQYF.

The rearrangement joins TRBV6-5 to TRBJ1-3; perhaps TRBD1 as D (6 bases). Trimming shortened V by 1 base and J by 4 bases, and 11 bases separated the two germline ends. Germline values: CDR1 MNHEY, CDR2 SVGAGI. The CDR3 runs to 15 residues. CDR3 protein: CASSYYGTKGNTIYF. DNA of the CDR3: TGTGCCAGCAGTTACTACGGGACAAAGGGAAACACCATATATTTT.

The gene calls are TRBV28 and TRBJ1-3; D remains unclear. This CDR3 contains 17 residues. Germline assignment: CDR1 MDHEN and CDR2 SYDVKM. The germline V and J ends were trimmed by 3 bases and 0 bases, with 15 bases remaining between them. CDR3 sequence: CASSFGSPGSSGNTIYF. The CDR3 region has the DNA TGTGCCAGCAGTTTCGGTTCCCCTGGTTCCTCTGGAAACACCATATATTTT.